A selection of T cell receptor beta chains follows, all from one sample in a study of T cell repertoires in cytomegalovirus infection. TCRdb analysed the reads with MiXCR anew, one entry per CDR3 protein. The profile shows nearly 550,000 distinct CDR3 sequences, approximately 15% of them singletons. Sequenced input: CD8+ T cells from PBMCs. The source is a human donor in good health (CMV status not recorded). Some clones in this sample may be carry-over from other donors' samples. CDR3s include the opening cysteine and the closing phenylalanine or tryptophan. A D gene is named only where the DNA matches it firmly. A row's size may be missing; if present it is once, few, many or a size class.

CDR3 protein: CASSQESVQETQYF
CDR3 DNA: TGTGCCAGCAGCCAAGAGTCAGTCCAAGAGACCCAGTACTTC
J gene: TRBJ2-5
V gene: TRBV3-1
D gene: .
CDR3 length: 14
clone size: few

CDR3 protein: CASTTTGSSYEQYF
CDR3 DNA: TGTGCCAGCACCACGACAGGATCCTCCTACGAGCAGTACTTC
J gene: TRBJ2-7
V gene: TRBV27
D gene: .
CDR3 length: 14
clone size: few

CDR3 protein: CASSQDLRGGNEQFF
CDR3 DNA: TGTGCCAGCAGCCAGGACCTCCGGGGCGGCAATGAGCAGTTCTTC
J gene: TRBJ2-1
V gene: TRBV5-4
D gene: .
CDR3 length: 15
clone size: .

CDR3 protein: CASSEVSYNEQFF
CDR3 DNA: TGTGCCAGCAGTGAGGTCTCCTACAATGAGCAGTTCTTC
J gene: TRBJ2-1
V gene: TRBV6-1
D gene: .
CDR3 length: 13
clone size: many

CDR3 protein: CASSMGQGAREQYF
CDR3 DNA: TGTGCCAGTAGTATGGGACAGGGGGCGAGGGAGCAGTACTTC
J gene: TRBJ2-7
V gene: TRBV19
D gene: TRBD1
CDR3 length: 14
clone size: many

CDR3 protein: CASSASTTGIREQYF
CDR3 DNA: TGTGCCAGCAGCGCCAGCACAACAGGGATACGGGAGCAGTACTTC
J gene: TRBJ2-7
V gene: TRBV7-8
D gene: .
CDR3 length: 15
clone size: .

CDR3 protein: CASSRLAGERIDTQYF
CDR3 DNA: TGTGCCAGCAGCAGACTAGCGGGGGAGCGTATAGATACGCAGTATTTT
J gene: TRBJ2-3
V gene: TRBV7-6
D gene: TRBD2
CDR3 length: 16
clone size: many

CDR3 protein: CASSSDRGRGPSSTDTQYF
CDR3 DNA: TGTGCCAGCAGCTCCGACAGGGGGCGAGGACCCTCTAGCACAGATACGCAGTATTTT
J gene: TRBJ2-3
V gene: TRBV7-3
D gene: TRBD1
CDR3 length: 19
clone size: many

CDR3 protein: CASSQGGGADGYTF
CDR3 DNA: TGTGCCAGCAGCCAAGGGGGGGGCGCCGATGGCTACACCTTC
J gene: TRBJ1-2
V gene: TRBV7-3
D gene: .
CDR3 length: 14
clone size: many

CDR3 protein: CASSSPQETNTEAFF
CDR3 DNA: TGTGCCAGCAGCTCGCCGCAGGAGACGAACACTGAAGCTTTCTTT
J gene: TRBJ1-1
V gene: TRBV7-9
D gene: .
CDR3 length: 15
clone size: many